One and the same sample provided the 27 T cell receptor beta chains below, sequenced in a study of cytomegalovirus exposure and HLA in healthy donors. With 60 Vbeta and 13 Jbeta primers, the PCR was carried out. The data were produced by immunoSEQ multiplex PCR, yet TCRdb's version contains in-frame clones alone and is incomplete. The profile covers around 120,000 clones, with roughly four fifths appearing a single time and around 1.8% taken by the ten largest. The source material was PBMCs. These receptor sequences come from a woman aged 50 to 60 in good health and CMV-seronegative.

This rearrangement joins TRBV7-9 to TRBJ1-1; TRBD1 matches 12 bases. The CDR3 spans 13 residues. Germline V gives CDR1 SEHNR, CDR2 FQNEAQ (reference sequence). V was pared by 5 bases and J by 11 bases, with 6 bases of the junction left unmatched. The CDR3 reads CASSERDRGLAFF. The CDR3 nucleotides read TGTGCCAGCAGCGAAAGGGACAGGGGGCTTGCTTTCTTT.

J is TRBJ1-2 and V is TRBV30; 8 positions match TRBD1. The germline V gene encodes CDR1 GTSNPN and CDR2 SVGIG (reference sequence). V dropped 4 bases and J dropped 8; count of bases not matched to a gene: 9. CDR3 length: 13 residues. Here the CDR3 reads CAWKPDRVCGYTF. The CDR3 nucleotides are TGTGCCTGGAAGCCGGACAGGGTATGCGGCTACACCTTC.

This chain uses TRBV19 with TRBJ2-2, with D possibly TRBD2 on 6 matching bases. Deletions cut 4 bases from V and 4 bases from J, with 13 bases between. The CDR3 is made up of 15 amino acids. Looked up from germline, CDR1 is LNHDA and CDR2 is SQIVND (reference sequence). CDR3 sequence: CASSTTSIPTGELFF. The DNA of the CDR3 is TGTGCCAGTAGTACTACTAGCATTCCCACCGGGGAGCTGTTTTTT.

The chain has TRBV27 and TRBJ2-7; 10 positions agree with TRBD1. The CDR3 is 14 residues long. The trim removed 3 bases at V and 4 bases at J, leaving 3 bases unmatched. Per the germline V gene, CDR1 is MNHEY and CDR2 is SMNVEV (reference sequence). For the CDR3, the DNA is TGTGCCAGCAGTTTCGGGACAGGGGAATACGAGCAGTACTTC. Encoded protein: CASSFGTGEYEQYF.

CDR3 loop: CASRGGLAGGNEQFF. The CDR3 DNA reads as TGTGCCAGCAGGGGGGGACTAGCGGGAGGTAATGAGCAGTTCTTC. The chain carries TRBV27 and TRBJ2-1; 15 bases agree with TRBD2. The V gene end was trimmed by 6 bases and the J gene end by 7 bases; junction bases not matched to a gene: 4. The CDR3 contains 15 residues. Looked up from germline, CDR1 is MNHEY and CDR2 is SMNVEV (reference sequence).

The chain uses TRBV19 and TRBJ1-2, with 9 bases that match TRBD1. Germline CDR1 and CDR2: LNHDA and SQIVND (reference sequence). The V and J ends lost 9 bases and 4 bases, in that order; junction bases with no gene match: 12. This CDR3 is built from 15 residues. The CDR3 coding sequence is TGTGCCAGCGAGTCCCGGGACAGGGAGACCTATGGCTACACCTTC. Translation: CASESRDRETYGYTF.

The chain recombines TRBV5-1 with TRBJ1-2, with 7 positions matching TRBD1. This CDR3 contains 15 residues. V shed 0 bases and J 5 bases; nucleotides not matched to a gene: 7. CDR1 SGHRS and CDR2 YFSETQ come from the germline V gene. CDR3 bases: TGCGCCAGCAGCTTGGTTCCCGGGACAGCTTATGGCTACACCTTC. Encoded protein: CASSLVPGTAYGYTF.

This clone occurred once. The gene calls are TRBV5-6 and TRBJ1-4; D remains ambiguous. This CDR3 is built from 16 residues. V lost 2 bases to trimming and J lost 5 bases, with 16 bases between them. Germline V gene lookup returns CDR1 SGHDT and CDR2 YYEEEE. The CDR3 loop reads CASSLAARGPNEKLFF. The CDR3 DNA is TGTGCCAGCAGCTTAGCTGCCCGAGGCCCGAATGAAAAACTGTTTTTT. Full variable domain (rest looked up from reference TRBV5-6 and TRBJ1-4): DAGVTQSPTHLIKTRGQQVTLRCSPKSGHDTVSWYQQALGQGPQFIFQYYEEEERQRGNFPDRFSGHQFPNYSSELNVNALLLGDSALYLCASSLAARGPNEKLFFGSGTQLSVL.

This clone was counted a few times. The gene calls are TRBV27 and TRBJ1-2, with 10 bases that match TRBD1. V shed 6 bases, J shed 4 bases, and the junction held 11 bases outside the gene matches. The CDR3 length is 16 residues. Germline assignment: CDR1 MNHEY and CDR2 SMNVEV (reference sequence). The CDR3 is CASRRDRGIVGYGYTF. CDR3 DNA sequence: TGTGCCAGCAGACGGGACAGGGGAATAGTCGGCTATGGCTACACCTTC.

The V call is TRBV29-1, the J call TRBJ1-2; TRBD1 matches at 9 bases. CDR1 and CDR2 (germline): SQVTM, ANQGSEA. This CDR3 has 17 residues. V trimming: 4 bases; J trimming: 6 bases; junction bases outside the gene matches: 18. In nucleotides, the CDR3 is TGCAGCGTTGCGTCGTTGGGTTGGGGACAGGGAGTCGATGGCTACACCTTC. It specifies CSVASLGWGQGVDGYTF.

This clone has just one count. This rearrangement joins TRBV2 to TRBJ2-1; 9 bases fit TRBD2. Germline trimming cut 6 bases from V and 8 bases from J; bases unmatched to any gene: 11. There are 15 residues in the CDR3. Germline assignment: CDR1 SNHLY and CDR2 FYNNEI. The CDR3 bases are TGTGCCAGCAGGCCGGGACTAGCTGGTCTCTATGAGCAGTTCTTC. Its translation is CASRPGLAGLYEQFF.

The rearrangement joins TRBV5-6 to TRBJ2-7; 8 bases line up with TRBD1. The germline CDR1 and CDR2 sequences are SGHDT and YYEEEE. V was clipped by 2 bases and J by 2 bases; unmatched bases: 6. The CDR3 length is 15 residues. CDR3 protein: CASSFDRGGAYEQYF. The CDR3 DNA sequence: TGTGCCAGCAGCTTTGACAGGGGTGGTGCCTACGAGCAGTACTTC. The whole variable domain, filled in from reference TRBV5-6 and TRBJ2-7, reads DAGVTQSPTHLIKTRGQQVTLRCSPKSGHDTVSWYQQALGQGPQFIFQYYEEEERQRGNFPDRFSGHQFPNYSSELNVNALLLGDSALYLCASSFDRGGAYEQYFGPGTRLTVT.

CDR3 sequence reads: CASSQPLRAREQFF. CDR3 nucleotides: TGTGCCAGCAGTCAACCCCTTAGAGCGCGTGAGCAGTTCTTC. V usage is TRBV27 and J usage is TRBJ2-1; no definite D call. Germline assignment: CDR1 MNHEY and CDR2 SMNVEV (reference sequence). Trimming took 5 bases from V and 9 from J, leaving 17 bases between them. The CDR3 has 14 amino acids.

The rearrangement links TRBV7-9 to TRBJ1-5; 7 bases fit TRBD1. Unmatched junction bases numbered 10, after V lost 3 bases and J lost 8 bases. This CDR3 is 15 amino acids long. Germline-derived CDR1 and CDR2 are SEHNR and FQNEAQ (reference sequence). CDR3 in amino acids: CASSLSTGVSEPQHF. The CDR3, as DNA: TGTGCCAGCAGCTTGAGCACAGGGGTCAGTGAGCCCCAGCATTTT. Supplemented by reference TRBV7-9 and TRBJ1-5, the full variable domain reads DTGVSQNPRHKITKRGQNVTFRCDPISEHNRLYWYRQTLGQGPEFLTYFQNEAQLEKSRLLSDRFSAERPKGSFSTLEIQRTEQGDSAMYLCASSLSTGVSEPQHFGDGTRLSIL.

The CDR3 protein is CSHGLRTDSNQPQHF. In DNA, the CDR3 is TGCAGCCATGGGCTCCGGACAGATAGCAATCAGCCCCAGCATTTT. The chain employs TRBV29-1 and TRBJ1-5; TRBD1 is a possible D gene (6 bases). The length of the CDR3 is 15 residues. Germline V gene lookup returns CDR1 SQVTM and CDR2 ANQGSEA. V dropped 8 bases and J dropped 0 bases, with 17 bases sitting between them.

As to this clone: At one end, the junction sequence differs from germline, possibly due to a read error. The CDR3 bases are TGTGCCAGCAGATTGGGACTAGCGAACACCGGGGAGCTGTTTTTT. It specifies CASRLGLANTGELFF. The genes are TRBV5-4 and TRBJ2-2; TRBD2 agrees at 8 bases. The CDR3 is 15 amino acids. The germline V gene encodes CDR1 SGHNT and CDR2 YYREEE (reference sequence).

CDR3 sequence (DNA): TGTGCCAGCAGCTTAAATTCACAGGGGTTCGGTGGCTACACCTTC. It yields the protein CASSLNSQGFGGYTF. J is TRBJ1-2 and V is TRBV7-3, with 7 positions matching TRBD1. CDR1 and CDR2 (germline): SGHTA, FQGTGA. This CDR3 has 15 amino acids. V gave up 1 base and J gave up 7 bases; unmatched junction bases: 9.

The chain recombines TRBV6-6 with TRBJ1-1; D remains ambiguous. The CDR3 contains 12 residues. The germline gives CDR1 MNHNY, CDR2 SVGAGI (reference sequence). Trimming shortened V by 6 bases and J by 4 bases, and 9 bases separated the two germline ends. The CDR3 here is CASSSLGTEAFF. For the CDR3, the DNA is TGTGCCAGCAGCTCCCTCGGCACTGAAGCTTTCTTT.

This clone occurred a few times. CDR3 nucleotides: TGTGCCAGCAGCTTTCCCTCGAATAGCGGGTATACAGATACGCAGTATTTT. It yields the protein CASSFPSNSGYTDTQYF. This chain links TRBV7-9 with TRBJ2-3, with 7 bases fitting TRBD2. Trimming removed 3 bases from V and 3 bases from J; junction bases left unmatched: 12. The CDR3 length is 17 residues. Germline V gives CDR1 SEHNR, CDR2 FQNEAQ (reference sequence).

The chain has TRBV5-1 and TRBJ1-4; 9 bases fit TRBD1. The CDR3 is made up of 16 amino acids. Germline loops: CDR1 SGHRS, CDR2 YFSETQ. V lost 4 bases to trimming and J lost 1 base; unmatched junction nucleotides: 5. CDR3 sequence: CASSPGQGRTNEKLFF. CDR3 in DNA: TGCGCCAGCAGCCCCGGACAGGGGAGAACTAATGAAAAACTGTTTTTT.

J is TRBJ2-7 and V is TRBV7-2; the match to TRBD2 covers 7 bases. The V segment lost 2 bases and the J segment 10 bases; nucleotides outside the gene matches: 8. The CDR3 is 13 residues long. Germline V lookup: CDR1 SGHTA, CDR2 FQGNSA. The DNA for the CDR3 is TGTGCCAGCAGCTTATTTGGGAGGGCATGTCAGTACGTC. Translated, it gives CASSLFGRACQYV.

The chain links TRBV7-9 to TRBJ2-2, with D perhaps matching TRBD1 (6 bases). The CDR3 length is 19 residues. Germline V lookup: CDR1 SEHNR, CDR2 FQNEAQ (reference sequence). Trimming removed 0 bases at V and 0 bases at J, with 17 bases between. The CDR3 protein is CASSLAAVTGISNTGELFF. The CDR3, as DNA: TGTGCCAGCAGCTTAGCAGCGGTCACAGGGATATCGAACACCGGGGAGCTGTTTTTT.

The V call is TRBV28, the J call TRBJ2-2, with D perhaps TRBD2 (5 bases). Germline CDR1 and CDR2: MDHEN and SYDVKM. Trimming removed 4 bases at V and 3 bases at J, with 15 bases between. The CDR3 spans 16 residues. This CDR3 reads CASSSPVSGYTGELFF. CDR3 sequence (DNA): TGTGCCAGCAGTTCCCCGGTGAGCGGTTACACCGGGGAGCTGTTTTTT.

The genes are TRBV4-2 and TRBJ2-3; D remains unclear. The ends were cut back, 6 bases at V and 0 bases at J, with 7 bases in the middle. The germline V gene encodes CDR1 LGHNA and CDR2 YNFKEQ. The CDR3 consists of 13 residues. CDR3 sequence (DNA): TGTGCCAGCAGTCTGACTAGCACAGATACGCAGTATTTT. Its translation is CASSLTSTDTQYF.

CDR3 nucleotides: TGCAGCGTTGAGGCGGGGATGGGAGATACGCAGTATTTT. It yields the protein CSVEAGMGDTQYF. The chain carries TRBV29-1 and TRBJ2-3; a weak D match, TRBD2 (6 bases). This CDR3 spans 13 amino acids. V lost 3 bases, J lost 5 bases, and 12 bases lay in between. CDR1 is SQVTM and CDR2 is ANQGSEA in the germline V gene.

The chain joins TRBV7-8 to TRBJ2-1; 8 bases line up with TRBD1. V shed 4 bases, J shed 2 bases, and the junction held 4 bases outside the gene matches. CDR1 SGHVS and CDR2 FQNEAQ come from the germline V gene. This CDR3 comprises 15 residues. The CDR3 sequence: CASSWTGSPYNEQFF. The CDR3 DNA follows: TGTGCCAGCAGCTGGACAGGGAGTCCCTACAATGAGCAGTTCTTC.

CDR3 sequence: CSVPGTGDSGELFF. DNA for the CDR3: TGCAGCGTGCCCGGGACAGGGGATTCCGGGGAGCTGTTTTTT. The chain combines TRBV29-1 with TRBJ2-2; 10 bases align to TRBD1. CDR1 and CDR2 from the germline V gene are SQVTM and ANQGSEA. This CDR3 comprises 14 residues. V lost 6 bases to trimming and J lost 6 bases; unmatched junction nucleotides: 7.